Listed below are T cell receptor beta chains from one sample, sequenced in a study of prognosis after radiotherapy for stage I lung cancer. In TCRdb, the multiplex PCR reads were re-called with MiXCR into one record per CDR3 protein. This sample has about 15,000 distinct CDR3 sequences, with under 55% found just once. The source was PBMCs, collected before or after stereotactic body radiation therapy (not recorded which). Receptors were obtained from a donor aged 50 or older with non-small cell lung cancer. The CDR3 runs from the conserved cysteine through the conserved F or W. D genes are given only for firm matches. Only some rows state a clone size, as once, few, many or a class for expanded clones.

TRBV18	TRBJ2-3	-	many	TGTGCCAGCTCACCACCATCAACTGATACGCAGTATTTT	CASSPPSTDTQYF
TRBV20-1	TRBJ2-1	TRBD2	many	TGCAGTGCTGGCCAGAGCGGGATCCGAGAGCAGTTCTTC	CSAGQSGIREQFF
TRBV6-4	TRBJ2-2	-	once	TGTGCCAGCAGTGAGGTAGCAGCGAACACCGGGGAGCTGTTTTTT	CASSEVAANTGELFF
TRBV6-1	TRBJ2-3	-	-	TGTGCCAGCCGGGTGGGGCGACGAGATACGCAGTATTTT	CASRVGRRDTQYF
TRBV2	TRBJ1-2	TRBD1	many	TGTGCCAGCAGTGACTCGGACAGGGGGGGCTATGGCTACACCTTC	CASSDSDRGGYGYTF
TRBV6-1	TRBJ1-4	TRBD1	many	TGTGCCAGCAGCTCCGGGACAGGCTATGAAAAACTGTTTTTT	CASSSGTGYEKLFF
TRBV10-2	TRBJ1-2	TRBD1	many	TGCGCCAGCAGTTCCGGGACAGGGGATGGCTACACCTTC	CASSSGTGDGYTF
TRBV6-1	TRBJ2-1	TRBD2	-	TGTGCCAGCAGTCCGGTTGGTGGCGGGGGTGGCTCCTACAATGAGCATTTCTTC	CASSPVGGGGGSYNEHFF
TRBV30	TRBJ1-4	-	many	TGTGCCTGGAGTGTTTCGGGGGCATTGATCTATGAAAAACTGTTTTTT	CAWSVSGALIYEKLFF
TRBV2	TRBJ2-5	TRBD2	many	TGTGCCAGGCGGGAGTTCACAGAGACCCAGTACTTC	CARREFTETQYF
TRBV30	TRBJ2-1	-	medium-sized	TGTGCCTGGAATGCGGGGGCTACCTACAATGAGCAGTTCTTC	CAWNAGATYNEQFF
TRBV12-3/TRBV12-4	TRBJ2-7	-	medium-sized	TGTGCCAGCAGTTTACTGGCTAACGAGCAGTACTTC	CASSLLANEQYF
TRBV30	TRBJ2-7	TRBD1	-	TGTGCCTTGAGTGCCACTGGGACAGCTTACCCTGAGCAGTACTTC	CALSATGTAYPEQYF
TRBV20-1	TRBJ2-3	-	many	TGCAGTGCTAGAGATCTTAATATGGATACGCAGTATTTT	CSARDLNMDTQYF
TRBV14	TRBJ2-7	-	-	TGTGCCAGCAGCCAGCTCCCCACAGGCTCGACCTACGAGCAGTACTTC	CASSQLPTGSTYEQYF
TRBV30	TRBJ1-1	-	many	TGTGCCTGCGAAGAGGACATCCGAGCTTTCTTT	CACEEDIRAFF
TRBV5-6	TRBJ2-2	-	many	TGTGCCAGCAGCTTGGCCGGGGAGCTGTTTTTT	CASSLAGELFF
TRBV20-1	TRBJ1-2	-	medium-sized	TGCAGTGCTAGAGACCTTAACTATGGCTACACCTTC	CSARDLNYGYTF
TRBV28	TRBJ2-2	TRBD2	medium-sized	TGTGCCAGCAGTTTATCTCAGCGGGGGGCCCGCACCGGGGAGCTGTTTTTT	CASSLSQRGARTGELFF
TRBV5-1	TRBJ2-2	-	-	TGCGCCAGCAGCAATGACGGATCCTACACCGGGGAGCTGTTTTTT	CASSNDGSYTGELFF
TRBV28	TRBJ1-5	TRBD1	medium-sized	TGTGCCAGCAGAGGACAGGGGGCTGGCAATCAGCCCCAGCATTTT	CASRGQGAGNQPQHF
TRBV20-1	TRBJ2-5	-	many	TGCAGTGTTTTGCAGAGGGAAGAGACCCAGTACTTC	CSVLQREETQYF
TRBV5-5	TRBJ1-2	-	medium-sized	TGTGCCAGCAGCTTGGGGCAGGAGCCCTATGGCTACACCTTC	CASSLGQEPYGYTF
TRBV5-1	TRBJ1-6	-	medium-sized	TGCGCCAGCAGCTTGGGCCAGAGCTCCATTGGTTCACCCCTCCACTTT	CASSLGQSSIGSPLHF
TRBV5-5	TRBJ2-7	TRBD1	many	TGTGCCAGCAGCTTGAGGACAGGGTACGAGCAGTACTTC	CASSLRTGYEQYF
TRBV2	TRBJ1-2	-	many	TGTGCCAGCAGTGAGGAGATTGGGATCGGGAATGGCTACACCTTC	CASSEEIGIGNGYTF
TRBV13	TRBJ2-1	TRBD2	many	TGTGCCAGCAGCTCCCGGACTAGCGGGAGGGCGGGTGAGCAGTTCTTC	CASSSRTSGRAGEQFF
TRBV7-2	TRBJ2-3	TRBD2	once	TGTGCCAGCAGCTTAGAAGCGCGGGAGCTGGTCGATACGCAGTATTTT	CASSLEARELVDTQYF
TRBV3-1	TRBJ2-1	TRBD1	many	TGTGCCAGCAGCCAAAACAGGGGGTGGGATCAGTTCTTC	CASSQNRGWDQFF
TRBV6-1	TRBJ2-1	TRBD1	many	TGTGCCAGCAGTCGGGACAGGGGGCTCGATGAGCAGTTCTTC	CASSRDRGLDEQFF
TRBV18	TRBJ1-1	-	many	TGTGCCAGCTCACCAGGAGAAGGCACTGAAGCTTTCTTT	CASSPGEGTEAFF
TRBV18	TRBJ2-7	TRBD2	many	TGTGCCAGCTCGCCGACACCAAGCGGGAGCTCCTACGAGCAGTACTTC	CASSPTPSGSSYEQYF
TRBV6-1	TRBJ2-3	-	many	TGTGCCAGCAGACGAACGCTCGGGGGTATTAGCACAGATACGCAGTATTTT	CASRRTLGGISTDTQYF
TRBV20-1	TRBJ2-5	-	many	TGCAGTGCCGCCCGGGGTAGGCAAGAGGCCCAGTACTTC	CSAARGRQEAQYF
TRBV28	TRBJ1-1	-	-	TGTGCCAGCAGTTTAATTGGTAGGGAGGTGAACACTGAAGCTTTCTTT	CASSLIGREVNTEAFF
TRBV7-9	TRBJ2-5	-	-	TGTGCCAGCAGCCCCACTAGAACGGAGACCCAGTACTTC	CASSPTRTETQYF